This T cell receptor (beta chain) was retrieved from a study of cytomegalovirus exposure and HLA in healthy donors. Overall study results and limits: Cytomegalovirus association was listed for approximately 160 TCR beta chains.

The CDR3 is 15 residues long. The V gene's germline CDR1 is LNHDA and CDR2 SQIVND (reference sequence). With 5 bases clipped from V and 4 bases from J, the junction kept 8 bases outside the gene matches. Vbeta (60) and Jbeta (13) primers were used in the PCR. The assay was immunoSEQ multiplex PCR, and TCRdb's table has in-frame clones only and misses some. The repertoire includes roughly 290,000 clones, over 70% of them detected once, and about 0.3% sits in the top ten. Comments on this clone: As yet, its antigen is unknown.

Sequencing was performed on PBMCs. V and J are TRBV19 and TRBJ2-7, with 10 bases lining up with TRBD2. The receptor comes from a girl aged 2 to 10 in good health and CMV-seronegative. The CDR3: CASSARAGGDYEQYF. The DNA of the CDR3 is TGTGCCAGTAGTGCAAGAGCGGGGGGGGATTACGAGCAGTACTTC.